A selection of T cell receptor beta chains follows, all from one sample in a study of cytomegalovirus exposure and HLA in healthy donors. The table came from immunoSEQ multiplex PCR; TCRdb's copy has only in-frame clones and leaves some out. The sample shows about 77,000 clones, and roughly an eighth sits with its ten largest clones. Input material: PBMCs. The receptor set was obtained from a man aged 45-65 years in good health and CMV-seropositive. The CDR3 runs from the conserved cysteine through the conserved F or W. A D gene is named only where the DNA matches it firmly.

>NA|TRBV6-6|TRBJ1-2
CASSPQGLGDGYTF
TGTGCCAGCAGTCCGCAGGGCCTCGGCGATGGCTACACCTTC
>TRBD1|TRBV2|TRBJ1-1
CASSERQGAEAFF
TGTGCCAGCAGTGAGAGGCAGGGGGCTGAAGCTTTCTTT
>TRBD2|TRBV28|TRBJ2-3
CASSFPAGGDTQYF
TGTGCCAGCAGTTTCCCCGCGGGGGGGGATACGCAGTATTTT
>NA|TRBV4-1|TRBJ2-7
CASSRGGPTYEQYF
TGCGCCAGTTCGAGGGGGGGCCCAACCTACGAGCAGTACTTC
>TRBD1|TRBV10-1|TRBJ1-2
CASSESGQGYSYGYTF
TGCGCCAGCAGTGAGTCGGGACAGGGTTATAGCTATGGCTACACCTTC
>TRBD1|TRBV4-1|TRBJ1-2
CASSGRQGYMGYTF
TGCGCCAGCAGCGGTCGACAGGGGTACATGGGCTACACCTTC
>NA|TRBV6-5|TRBJ2-5
CASSYSGRRQTQYF
TGTGCCAGCAGTTACTCGGGCAGGAGGCAGACCCAGTACTTC
>TRBD1|TRBV5-1|TRBJ2-2
CASRTGPPGELFF
TGCGCCAGCAGGACAGGGCCCCCCGGGGAGCTGTTTTTT
>NA|TRBV7-6|TRBJ1-6
CASRRGNLNSPLHF
TGTGCCAGCAGGCGGGGGAATCTTAATTCACCCCTCCACTTT
>TRBD1|TRBV28|TRBJ1-5
CASSFPPGGGVGNQPQHF
TGTGCCAGCAGTTTCCCCCCGGGAGGGGGCGTGGGCAATCAGCCCCAGCATTTT
>NA|TRBV7-9|TRBJ1-3
CASSLAGGIRNTIYF
TGTGCCAGCAGCCTGGCCGGGGGGATCCGAAACACCATATATTTT